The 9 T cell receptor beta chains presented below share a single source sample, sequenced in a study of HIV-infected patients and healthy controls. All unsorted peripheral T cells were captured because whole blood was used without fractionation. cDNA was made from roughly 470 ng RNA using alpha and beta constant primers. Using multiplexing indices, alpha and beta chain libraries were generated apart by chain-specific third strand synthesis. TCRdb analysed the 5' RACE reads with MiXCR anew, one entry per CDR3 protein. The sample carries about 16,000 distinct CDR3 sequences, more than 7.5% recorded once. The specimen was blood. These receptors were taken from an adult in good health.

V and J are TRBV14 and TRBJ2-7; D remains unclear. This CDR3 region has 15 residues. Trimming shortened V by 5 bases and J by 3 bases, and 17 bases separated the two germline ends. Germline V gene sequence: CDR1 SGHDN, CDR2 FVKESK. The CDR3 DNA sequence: TGTGCCAGCAGCTTACACCGGGCCCCGTTCTACGAGCAGTACGTC. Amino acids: CASSLHRAPFYEQYV.

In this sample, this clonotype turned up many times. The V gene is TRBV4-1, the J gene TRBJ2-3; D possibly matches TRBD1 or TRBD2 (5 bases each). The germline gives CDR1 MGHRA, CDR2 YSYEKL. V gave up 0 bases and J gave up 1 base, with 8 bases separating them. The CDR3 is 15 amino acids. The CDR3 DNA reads TGCGCCAGCAGCCAAGAAGTGGGGGGCACAGATACGCAGTATTTT. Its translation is CASSQEVGGTDTQYF.

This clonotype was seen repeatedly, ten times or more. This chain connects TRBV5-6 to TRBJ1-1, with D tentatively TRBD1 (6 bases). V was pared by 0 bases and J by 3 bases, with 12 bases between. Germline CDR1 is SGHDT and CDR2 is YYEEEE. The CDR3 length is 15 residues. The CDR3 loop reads CASSLGPRGDTEAFF. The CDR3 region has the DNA TGTGCCAGCAGCTTGGGGCCCAGGGGAGACACTGAAGCTTTCTTT.

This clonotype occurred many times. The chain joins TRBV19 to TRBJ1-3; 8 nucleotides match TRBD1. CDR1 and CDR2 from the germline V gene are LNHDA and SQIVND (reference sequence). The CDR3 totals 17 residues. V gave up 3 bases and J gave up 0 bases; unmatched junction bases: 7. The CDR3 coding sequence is TGTGCCAGTAGTATTCTGGCGACAGGGGACTCTGGAAACACCATATATTTT. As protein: CASSILATGDSGNTIYF.

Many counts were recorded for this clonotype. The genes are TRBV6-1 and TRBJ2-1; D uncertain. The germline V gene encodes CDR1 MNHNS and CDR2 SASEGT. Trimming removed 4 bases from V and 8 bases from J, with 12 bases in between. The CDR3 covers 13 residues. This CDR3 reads CASSATYWDEQFF. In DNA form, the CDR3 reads TGTGCCAGCAGTGCTACATATTGGGATGAGCAGTTCTTC.

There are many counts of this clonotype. CDR3 nucleotides: TGTGCCAGCTCACCACCGAGGGGGACCTATGGCTACACCTTC. Amino acid sequence: CASSPPRGTYGYTF. The V gene is TRBV18, the J gene TRBJ1-2, with TRBD1 as a possible D gene (6 bases). The CDR3 covers 14 residues. Germline V gene data show CDR1 as KGHSH and CDR2 as LQKENI. V shed 0 bases and J shed 4 bases, with 9 bases lying between them.

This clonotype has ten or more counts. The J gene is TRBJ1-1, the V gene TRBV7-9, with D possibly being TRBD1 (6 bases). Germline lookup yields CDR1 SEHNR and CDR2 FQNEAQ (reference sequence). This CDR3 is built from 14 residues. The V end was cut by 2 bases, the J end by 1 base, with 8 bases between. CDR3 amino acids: CASSLQGQNTEAFF. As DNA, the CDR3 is TGTGCCAGCAGCTTACAGGGGCAGAACACTGAAGCTTTCTTT.

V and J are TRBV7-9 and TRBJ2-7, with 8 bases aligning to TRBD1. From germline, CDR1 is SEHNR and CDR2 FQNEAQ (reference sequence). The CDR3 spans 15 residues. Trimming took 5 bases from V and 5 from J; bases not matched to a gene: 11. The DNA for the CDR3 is TGTGCCAGCAGCGCGCCCGGACAGGGTTCCAACGAGCAGTACTTC. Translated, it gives CASSAPGQGSNEQYF.

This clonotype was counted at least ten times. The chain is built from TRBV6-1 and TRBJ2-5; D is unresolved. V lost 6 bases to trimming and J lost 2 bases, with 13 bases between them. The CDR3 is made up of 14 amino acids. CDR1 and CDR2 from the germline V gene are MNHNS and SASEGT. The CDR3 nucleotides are TGTGCCAGCAGCCTACGAGGATTACAAGAGACCCAGTACTTC. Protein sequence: CASSLRGLQETQYF.